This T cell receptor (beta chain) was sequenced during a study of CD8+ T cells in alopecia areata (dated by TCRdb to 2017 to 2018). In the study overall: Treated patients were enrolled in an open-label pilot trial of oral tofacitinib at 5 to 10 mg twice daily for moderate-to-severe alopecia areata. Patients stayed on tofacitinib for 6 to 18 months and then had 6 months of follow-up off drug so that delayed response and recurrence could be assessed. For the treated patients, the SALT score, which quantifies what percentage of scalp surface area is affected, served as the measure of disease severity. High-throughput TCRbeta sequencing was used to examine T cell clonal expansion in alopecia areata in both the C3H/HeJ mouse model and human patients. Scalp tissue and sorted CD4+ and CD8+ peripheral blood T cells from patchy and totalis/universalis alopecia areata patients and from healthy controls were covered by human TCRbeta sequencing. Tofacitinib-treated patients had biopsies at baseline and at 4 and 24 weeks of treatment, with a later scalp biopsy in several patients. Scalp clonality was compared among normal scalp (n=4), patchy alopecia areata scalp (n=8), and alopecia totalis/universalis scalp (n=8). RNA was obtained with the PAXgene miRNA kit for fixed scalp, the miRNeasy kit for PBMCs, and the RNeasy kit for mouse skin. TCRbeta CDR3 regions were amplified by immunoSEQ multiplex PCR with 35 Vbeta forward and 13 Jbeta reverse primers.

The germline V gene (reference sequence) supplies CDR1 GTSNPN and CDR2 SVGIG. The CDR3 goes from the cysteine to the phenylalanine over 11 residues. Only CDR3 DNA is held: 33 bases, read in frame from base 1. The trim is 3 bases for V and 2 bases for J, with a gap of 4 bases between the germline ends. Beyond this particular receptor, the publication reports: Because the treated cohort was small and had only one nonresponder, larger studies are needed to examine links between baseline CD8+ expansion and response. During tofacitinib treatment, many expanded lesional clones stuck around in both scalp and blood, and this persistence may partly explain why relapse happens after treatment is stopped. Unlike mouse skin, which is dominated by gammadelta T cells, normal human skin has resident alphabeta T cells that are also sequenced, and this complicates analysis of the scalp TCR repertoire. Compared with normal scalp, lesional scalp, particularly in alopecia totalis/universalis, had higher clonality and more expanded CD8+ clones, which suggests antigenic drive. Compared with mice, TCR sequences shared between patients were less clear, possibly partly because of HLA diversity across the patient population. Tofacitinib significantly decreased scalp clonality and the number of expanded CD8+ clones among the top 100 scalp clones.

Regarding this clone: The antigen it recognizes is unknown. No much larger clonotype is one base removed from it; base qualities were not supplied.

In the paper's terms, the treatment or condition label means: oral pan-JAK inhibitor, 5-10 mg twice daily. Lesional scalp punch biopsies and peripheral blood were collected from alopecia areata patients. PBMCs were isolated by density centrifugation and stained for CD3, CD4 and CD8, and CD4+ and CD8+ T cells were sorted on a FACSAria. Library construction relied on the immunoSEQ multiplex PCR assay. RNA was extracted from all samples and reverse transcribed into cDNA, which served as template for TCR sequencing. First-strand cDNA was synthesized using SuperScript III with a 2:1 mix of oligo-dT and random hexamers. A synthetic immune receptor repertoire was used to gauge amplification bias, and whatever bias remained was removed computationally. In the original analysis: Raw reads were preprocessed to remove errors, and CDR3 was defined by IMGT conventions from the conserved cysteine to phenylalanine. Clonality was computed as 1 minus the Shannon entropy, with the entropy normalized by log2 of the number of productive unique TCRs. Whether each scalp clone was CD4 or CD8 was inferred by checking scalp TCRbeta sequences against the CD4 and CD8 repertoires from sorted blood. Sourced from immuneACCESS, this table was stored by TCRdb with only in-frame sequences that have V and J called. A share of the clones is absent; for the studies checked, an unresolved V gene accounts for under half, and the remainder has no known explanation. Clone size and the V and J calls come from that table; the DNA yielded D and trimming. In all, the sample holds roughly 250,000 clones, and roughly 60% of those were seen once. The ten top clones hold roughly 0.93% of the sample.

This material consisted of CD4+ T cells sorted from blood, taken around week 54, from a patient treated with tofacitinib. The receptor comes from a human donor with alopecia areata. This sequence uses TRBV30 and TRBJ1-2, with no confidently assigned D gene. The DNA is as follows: TGTGCCTGGAGACAGAACTATGGCTACACCTTC. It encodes CAWRQNYGYTF.